The clone carrying this T cell receptor (beta chain) was counted a few times. The sample comes from a study of blood T cell repertoires in COVID-19. As for the study in general: Sources were T cells, B-cell-depleted T cells, or PBMCs; the material itself was cDNA or gDNA.

Per the original methods: Researchers report that nucleated cell counts were estimated from reference gene primer amplification. Sequencing used immunoSEQ multiplex PCR; TCRdb keeps in-frame clones, though not all of them. That table furnishes V, J and clone size, whereas the DNA furnished D and trimming. This table holds about 140,000 clones, approximately 86% found once. The clonotype comes from a woman between 45 and 65 years old with acute or convalescent COVID-19. Sequencing used peripheral blood.

CDR3 residues: CASSPDRVFTEAFF. DNA for the CDR3: TGTGCCAGCAGCCCCGACAGGGTCTTCACTGAAGCTTTCTTT. This chain links TRBV7-9 with TRBJ1-1; 7 bases are shared with TRBD1. The CDR3 sequence is 14 residues long. The germline V gene has CDR1 SEHNR and CDR2 FQNEAQ (reference sequence). J was trimmed by 4 bases and V by 5 bases; bases with no gene match: 7. Full variable domain (outside the CDR3, taken from reference TRBV7-9 and TRBJ1-1): DTGVSQNPRHKITKRGQNVTFRCDPISEHNRLYWYRQTLGQGPEFLTYFQNEAQLEKSRLLSDRFSAERPKGSFSTLEIQRTEQGDSAMYLCASSPDRVFTEAFFGQGTRLTVV.